This T cell receptor beta chain was sequenced during a study of beta chain features in type 1 diabetes. Looked up from germline, CDR1 is SGHTA and CDR2 is FQGNSA. The CDR3 extends over 15 amino acids. The V and J ends lost 4 bases and 4 bases, in that order; junction bases with no gene match: 7. Every bit of the isolated RNA underwent reverse transcription, so sequencing read expressed TCRB transcripts. The data were produced by immunoSEQ multiplex PCR, yet TCRdb's version contains in-frame clones alone and is incomplete. The profile shows 120,000 or so clones, 17% of them singletons. Findings and limits, study-wide: TCRB CDR3s were moderately but significantly shorter in Type 1 diabetes patients in all four CD4+ subsets.

This clone has a handful of counts. Its antigen is currently unknown. The chain has TRBV7-2 and TRBJ2-1; TRBD1 matches 7 bases. This TCR derives from a man between 18 and 29 years old with type 1 diabetes. The specimen was central memory CD4+ T cells from blood. The CDR3 is CASSSRQGGYNEQFF. DNA for the CDR3: TGTGCCAGCAGCTCCAGACAGGGCGGGTACAATGAGCAGTTCTTC.